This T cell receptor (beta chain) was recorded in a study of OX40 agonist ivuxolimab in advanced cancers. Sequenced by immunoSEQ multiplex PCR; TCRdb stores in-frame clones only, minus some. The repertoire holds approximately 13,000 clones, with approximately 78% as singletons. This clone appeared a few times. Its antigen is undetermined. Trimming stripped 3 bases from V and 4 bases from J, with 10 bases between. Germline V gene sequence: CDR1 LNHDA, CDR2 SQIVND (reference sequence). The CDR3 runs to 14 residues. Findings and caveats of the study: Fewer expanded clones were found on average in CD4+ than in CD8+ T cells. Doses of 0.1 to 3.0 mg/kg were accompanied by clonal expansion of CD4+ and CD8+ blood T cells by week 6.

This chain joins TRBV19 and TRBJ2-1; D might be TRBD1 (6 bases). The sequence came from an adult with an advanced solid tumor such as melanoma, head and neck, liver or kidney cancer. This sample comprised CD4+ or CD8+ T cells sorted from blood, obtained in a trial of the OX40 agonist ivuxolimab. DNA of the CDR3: TGTGCCAGTAGTATCAGGGGTCAATACAATGAGCAGTTCTTC. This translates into CASSIRGQYNEQFF.